This T cell receptor beta chain stems from a study of type 1 regulatory T cells. The overall study: This in vitro CD4 product, T-allo10, is enriched for Tr1 cells and alloantigen-specific.

Germline V lookup: CDR1 KGHSH, CDR2 LQKENI. This CDR3 contains 15 residues. V was pared by 2 bases and J by 6 bases, with 5 bases of the junction left unmatched. One entry per CDR3 protein results from TCRdb running MiXCR on the reads. The sample contains about 97,000 distinct CDR3 sequences, less than 40% of which appear only once. Sequenced: CD4+ T cells, either the whole sample or a sorted fraction (not recorded which). The sequence derives from a human donor in good health. The gene calls are TRBV18 and TRBJ2-7, with TRBD1 matching over 12 bases. The CDR3 DNA sequence: TGTGCCAGCTCACCAACCGGGACAGGGGGCCGCGAGCAGTACTTC. This translates into CASSPTGTGGREQYF.